This record covers a single TCR beta chain. V lost 2 bases to trimming and J lost 8 bases, with 9 bases between them. In germline, CDR1 is SGHTA, CDR2 FQGNSA. The CDR3 consists of 12 residues. The sample is drawn from a study of blood T cell repertoires in COVID-19. For the study at large: Acute and convalescent COVID-19 samples came from the United States, Italy and Spain. PBMCs, B-cell-depleted T cells, or T cells provided the cDNA or gDNA that made up the material.

Authors' analysis steps: The authors estimated nucleated cell counts from reference gene primer amplification. Assay used: immunoSEQ multiplex PCR; TCRdb lists only in-frame clones, some missing. Clonal size and the V and J genes are those of that table, whereas D and trimming came from the DNA. The sample shows 95,000 to 110,000 clones, about three quarters of them seen only once. The origin of this receptor is a man between 65 and 85 years old with acute or convalescent COVID-19. The sample taken for sequencing was peripheral blood. J is TRBJ1-1 and V is TRBV7-2; unclear D gene. In DNA form, the CDR3 reads TGTGCCAGCAGCTTATACCCCCGGGAAGCTTTCTTT. This codes for CASSLYPREAFF. Looking up the rest from reference TRBV7-2 and TRBJ1-1 gives the full variable domain: GAGVSQSPSNKVTEKGKDVELRCDPISGHTALYWYRQSLGQGLEFLIYFQGNSAPDKSGLPSDRFSAERTGGSVSTLTIQRTQQEDSAVYLCASSLYPREAFFGQGTRLTVV.